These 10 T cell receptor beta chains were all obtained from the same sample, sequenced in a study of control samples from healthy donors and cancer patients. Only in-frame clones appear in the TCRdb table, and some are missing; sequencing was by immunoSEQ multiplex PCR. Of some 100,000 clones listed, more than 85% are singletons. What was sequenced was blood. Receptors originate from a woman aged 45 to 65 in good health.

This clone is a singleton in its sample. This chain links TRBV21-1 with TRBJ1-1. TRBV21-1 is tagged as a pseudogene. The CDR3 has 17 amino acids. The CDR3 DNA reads TGTGCCAGCAGCAAAGTAGAACCCCCTACGTGCTGGACTGAAGCTTTCTTT. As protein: CASSKVEPPTCWTEAFF.

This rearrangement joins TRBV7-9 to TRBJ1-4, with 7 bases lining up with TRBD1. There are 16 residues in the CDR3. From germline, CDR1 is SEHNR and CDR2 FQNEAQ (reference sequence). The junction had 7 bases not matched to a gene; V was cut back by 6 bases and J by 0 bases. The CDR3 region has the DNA TGTGCCAGCAGTCAGGGACAGATTGCAACTAATGAAAAACTGTTTTTT. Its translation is CASSQGQIATNEKLFF.

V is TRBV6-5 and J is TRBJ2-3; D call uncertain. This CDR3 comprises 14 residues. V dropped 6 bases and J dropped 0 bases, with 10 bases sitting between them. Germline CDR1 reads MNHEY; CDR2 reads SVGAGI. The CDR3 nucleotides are TGTGCCAGCAGGCTCAGAGCTAGCACAGATACGCAGTATTTT. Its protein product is CASRLRASTDTQYF.

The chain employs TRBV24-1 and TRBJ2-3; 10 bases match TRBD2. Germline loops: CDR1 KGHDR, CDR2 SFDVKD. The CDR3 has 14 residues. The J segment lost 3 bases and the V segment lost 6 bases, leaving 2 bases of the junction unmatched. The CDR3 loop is CATSTSGKTDTQYF. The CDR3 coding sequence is TGTGCCACCAGTACTAGCGGGAAAACAGATACGCAGTATTTT.

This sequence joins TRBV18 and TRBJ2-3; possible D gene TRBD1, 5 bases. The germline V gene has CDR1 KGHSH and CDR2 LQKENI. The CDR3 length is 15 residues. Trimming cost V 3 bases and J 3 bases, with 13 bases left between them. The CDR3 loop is CASSPPGSLTDTQYF. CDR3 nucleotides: TGTGCCAGCTCACCTCCAGGGTCGCTAACAGATACGCAGTATTTT.

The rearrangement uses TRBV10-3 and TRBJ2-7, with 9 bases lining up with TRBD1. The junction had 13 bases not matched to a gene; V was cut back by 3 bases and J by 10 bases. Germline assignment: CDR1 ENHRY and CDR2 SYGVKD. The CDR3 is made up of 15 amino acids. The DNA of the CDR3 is TGTGCCATCAGTGATTCCGGGACAGGGCCTTCCAATCAGTACTTC. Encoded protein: CAISDSGTGPSNQYF.

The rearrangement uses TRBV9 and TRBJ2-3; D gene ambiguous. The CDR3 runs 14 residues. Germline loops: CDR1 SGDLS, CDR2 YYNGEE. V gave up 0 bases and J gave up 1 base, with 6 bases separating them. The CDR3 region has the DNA TGTGCCAGCAGCGTAGGTGGACGCACAGATACGCAGTATTTT. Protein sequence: CASSVGGRTDTQYF.

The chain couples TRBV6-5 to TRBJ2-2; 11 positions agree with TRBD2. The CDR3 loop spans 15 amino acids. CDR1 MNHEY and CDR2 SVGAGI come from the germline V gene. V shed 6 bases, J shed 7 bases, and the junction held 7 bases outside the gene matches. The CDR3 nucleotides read TGTGCCAGCAGCAGCATAGCGGGAGGGGTCGGGGAGCTGTTTTTT. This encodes CASSSIAGGVGELFF.

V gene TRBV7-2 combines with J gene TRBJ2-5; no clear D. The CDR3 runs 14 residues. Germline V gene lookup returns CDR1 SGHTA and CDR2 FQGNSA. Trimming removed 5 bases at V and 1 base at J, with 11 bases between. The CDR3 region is CASSRRAVQETQYF. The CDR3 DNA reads TGTGCCAGCAGCCGTCGGGCAGTCCAAGAGACCCAGTACTTC. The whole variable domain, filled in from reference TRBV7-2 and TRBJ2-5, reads GAGVSQSPSNKVTEKGKDVELRCDPISGHTALYWYRQSLGQGLEFLIYFQGNSAPDKSGLPSDRFSAERTGGSVSTLTIQRTQQEDSAVYLCASSRRAVQETQYFGPGTRLLVL.

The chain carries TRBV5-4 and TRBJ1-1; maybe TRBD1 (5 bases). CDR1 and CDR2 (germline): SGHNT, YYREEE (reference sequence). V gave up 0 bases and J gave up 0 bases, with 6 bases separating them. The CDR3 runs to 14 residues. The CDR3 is CASSLDRMNTEAFF. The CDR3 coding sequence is TGTGCCAGCAGCTTGGACAGGATGAACACTGAAGCTTTCTTT.